This paragraph covers one T cell receptor (beta chain) sequence. Its antigen is unidentified. This sample was taken from a study of shared clonotypes between healthy human individuals. Study information: Per donor, three plates held CD4 naive cells, three held CD4 memory, two held CD8 naive and one held CD8 memory. General observations from the study: Non-shared clonotypes had lower generation probabilities than clonotypes shared by all four sorted-subset donors.

Produced via immunoSEQ multiplex PCR; TCRdb's table is partial and in-frame only. The sample contains about 1.4 million clones, roughly 97% of which appear only once. CDR3 length: 18 residues. Germline assignment: CDR1 SGHNT and CDR2 YYREEE (reference sequence). With 0 bases clipped from V and 0 bases from J, the junction kept 6 bases outside the gene matches. The sequenced sample was naive CD4+ T cells sorted from blood. Subset indicated: CD45RA+ positively selected. The rearrangement links TRBV5-4 to TRBJ2-6; TRBD2 matches at 7 bases. This receptor was taken from a man aged 25 to 40 in good health. The CDR3 nucleotides read TGTGCCAGCAGCTTGGGTTTTCTAGCGGACTCTGGGGCCAACGTCCTGACTTTC. Translation: CASSLGFLADSGANVLTF.